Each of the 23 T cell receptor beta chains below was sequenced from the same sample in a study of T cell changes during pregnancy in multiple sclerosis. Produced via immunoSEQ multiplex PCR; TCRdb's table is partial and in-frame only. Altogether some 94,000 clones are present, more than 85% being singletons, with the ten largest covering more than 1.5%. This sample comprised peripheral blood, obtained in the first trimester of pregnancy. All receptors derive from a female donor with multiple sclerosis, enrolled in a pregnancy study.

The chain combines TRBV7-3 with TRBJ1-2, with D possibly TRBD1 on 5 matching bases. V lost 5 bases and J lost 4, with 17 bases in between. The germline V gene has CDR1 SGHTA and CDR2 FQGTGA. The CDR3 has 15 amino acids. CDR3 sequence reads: CASSLRPGGSYGYTF. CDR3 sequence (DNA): TGTGCCAGCAGCCTAAGGCCGGGGGGATCCTATGGCTACACCTTC.

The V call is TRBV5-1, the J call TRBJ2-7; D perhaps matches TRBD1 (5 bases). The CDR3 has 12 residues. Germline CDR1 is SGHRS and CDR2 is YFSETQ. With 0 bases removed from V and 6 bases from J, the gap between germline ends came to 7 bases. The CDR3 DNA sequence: TGCGCCAGCAGCTTGGTGGGGCGCGAGCAGTACTTC. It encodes CASSLVGREQYF.

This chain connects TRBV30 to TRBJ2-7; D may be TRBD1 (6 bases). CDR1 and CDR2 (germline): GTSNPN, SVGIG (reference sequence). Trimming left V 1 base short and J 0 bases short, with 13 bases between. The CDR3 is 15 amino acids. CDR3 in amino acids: CAWSGGHKNSYEQYF. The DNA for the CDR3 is TGTGCCTGGAGTGGGGGACATAAGAACTCCTACGAGCAGTACTTC.

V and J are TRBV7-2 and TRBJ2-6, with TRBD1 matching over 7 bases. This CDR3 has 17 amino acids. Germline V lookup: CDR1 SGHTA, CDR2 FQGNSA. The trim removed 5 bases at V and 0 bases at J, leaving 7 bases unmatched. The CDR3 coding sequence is TGTGCCAGCAGCCCAAGACAGGGAATCTCTGGGGCCAACGTCCTGACTTTC. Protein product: CASSPRQGISGANVLTF.

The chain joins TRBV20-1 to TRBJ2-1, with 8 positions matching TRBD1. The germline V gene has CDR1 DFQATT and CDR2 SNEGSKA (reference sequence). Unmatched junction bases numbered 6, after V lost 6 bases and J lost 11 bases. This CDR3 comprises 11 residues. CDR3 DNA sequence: TGCAGTGCAAACAGGGGGAGGCAGCAGTTCTTC. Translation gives CSANRGRQQFF.

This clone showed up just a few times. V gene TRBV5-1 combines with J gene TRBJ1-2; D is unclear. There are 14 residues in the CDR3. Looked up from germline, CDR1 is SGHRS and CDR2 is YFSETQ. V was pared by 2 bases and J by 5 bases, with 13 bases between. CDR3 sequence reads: CASSLNQALYGYTF. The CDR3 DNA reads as TGCGCCAGCAGCTTAAACCAGGCCCTTTATGGCTACACCTTC.

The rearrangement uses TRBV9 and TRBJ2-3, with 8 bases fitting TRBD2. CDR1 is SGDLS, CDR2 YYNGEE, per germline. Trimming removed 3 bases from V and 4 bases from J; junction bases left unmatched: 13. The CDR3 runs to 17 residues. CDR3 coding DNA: TGTGCCAGCAGCGGATCTTGGGACGGCGGGGGGCCAGATACGCAGTATTTT. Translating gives CASSGSWDGGGPDTQYF.

DNA of the CDR3: TGTGCCAGCAGGGGCCTGGGACTAGCGGCTAGCACAGATACGCAGTATTTT. This encodes CASRGLGLAASTDTQYF. The chain couples TRBV27 to TRBJ2-3, with 11 bases identical to TRBD2. J gave up 0 bases and V 6 bases, and 8 bases lay outside the gene matches. The CDR3 totals 17 residues. Germline V CDR1 and CDR2: MNHEY, SMNVEV (reference sequence).

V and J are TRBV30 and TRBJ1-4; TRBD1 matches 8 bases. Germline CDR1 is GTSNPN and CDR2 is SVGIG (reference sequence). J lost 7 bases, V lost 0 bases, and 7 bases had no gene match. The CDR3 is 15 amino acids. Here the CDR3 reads CAWSVGSTGGEKLFF. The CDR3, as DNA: TGTGCCTGGAGTGTAGGCTCTACAGGGGGTGAAAAACTGTTTTTT.

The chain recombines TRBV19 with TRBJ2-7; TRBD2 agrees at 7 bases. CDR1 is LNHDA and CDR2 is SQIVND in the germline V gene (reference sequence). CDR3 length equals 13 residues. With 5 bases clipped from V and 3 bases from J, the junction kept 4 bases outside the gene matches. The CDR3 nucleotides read TGTGCCAGTAGTGGGAGGGCCGGCTACGAGCAGTACTTC. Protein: CASSGRAGYEQYF.

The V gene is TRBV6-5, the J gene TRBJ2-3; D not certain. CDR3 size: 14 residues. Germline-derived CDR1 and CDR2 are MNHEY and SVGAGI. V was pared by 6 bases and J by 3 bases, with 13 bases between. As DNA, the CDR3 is TGTGCCAGCAGACCCTTCCCAGGAACAGATACGCAGTATTTT. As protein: CASRPFPGTDTQYF.

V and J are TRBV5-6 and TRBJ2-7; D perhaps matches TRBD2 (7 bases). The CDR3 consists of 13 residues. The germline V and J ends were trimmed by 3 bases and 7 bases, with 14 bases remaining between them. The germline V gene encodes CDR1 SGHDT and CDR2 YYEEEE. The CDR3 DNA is TGTGCCAGCAGCTCCATCGGGGGGCAAGAGCAGTACTTC. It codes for CASSSIGGQEQYF.

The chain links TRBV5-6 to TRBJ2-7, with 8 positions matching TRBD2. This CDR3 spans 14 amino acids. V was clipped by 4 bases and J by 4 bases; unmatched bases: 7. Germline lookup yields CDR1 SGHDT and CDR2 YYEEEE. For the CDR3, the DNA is TGTGCCAGCAGCGCCGGGACTAGTCTTTACGAGCAGTACTTC. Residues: CASSAGTSLYEQYF.

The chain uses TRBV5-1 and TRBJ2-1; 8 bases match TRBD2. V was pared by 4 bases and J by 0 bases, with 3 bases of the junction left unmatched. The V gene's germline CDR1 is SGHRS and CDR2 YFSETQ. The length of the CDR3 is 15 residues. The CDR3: CASSSSGTSYNEQFF. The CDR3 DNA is TGCGCCAGCAGCAGTAGCGGGACCTCCTACAATGAGCAGTTCTTC.

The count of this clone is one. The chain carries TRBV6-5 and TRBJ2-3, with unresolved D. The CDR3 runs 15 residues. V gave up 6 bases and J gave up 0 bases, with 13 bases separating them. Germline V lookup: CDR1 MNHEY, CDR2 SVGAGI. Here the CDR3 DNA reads TGTGCCAGCAGCCGAACACAGATAAGCACAGATACGCAGTATTTT. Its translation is CASSRTQISTDTQYF.

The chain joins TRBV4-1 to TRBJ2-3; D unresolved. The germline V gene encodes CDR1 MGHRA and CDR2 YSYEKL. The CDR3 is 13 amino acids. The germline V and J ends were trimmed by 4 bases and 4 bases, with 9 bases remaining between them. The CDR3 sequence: CASSPPGADTQYF. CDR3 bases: TGCGCCAGCAGCCCCCCAGGCGCAGATACGCAGTATTTT.

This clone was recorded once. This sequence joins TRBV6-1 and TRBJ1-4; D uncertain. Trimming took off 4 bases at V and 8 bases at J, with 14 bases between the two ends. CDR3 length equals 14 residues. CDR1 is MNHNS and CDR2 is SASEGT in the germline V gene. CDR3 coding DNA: TGTGCCAGCAGTGCTATAGTCAGAGGCGAAAAACTGTTTTTT. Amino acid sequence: CASSAIVRGEKLFF.

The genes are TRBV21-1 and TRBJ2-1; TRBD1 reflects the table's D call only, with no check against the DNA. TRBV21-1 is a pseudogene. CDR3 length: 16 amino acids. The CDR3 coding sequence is TGTGCCAGCAGACCTCCGGGGACAGGGGAGTCCGGTGAGCAGTTCTTC. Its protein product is CASRPPGTGESGEQFF.

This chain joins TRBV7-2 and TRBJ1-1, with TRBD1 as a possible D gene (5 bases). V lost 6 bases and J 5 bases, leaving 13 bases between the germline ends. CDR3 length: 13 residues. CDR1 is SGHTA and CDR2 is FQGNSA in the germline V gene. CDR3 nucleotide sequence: TGTGCCAGCAGGCTAGGGGTTCGGACTGAAGCTTTCTTT. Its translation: CASRLGVRTEAFF.

In DNA form, the CDR3 reads TGTGCCAGCTCACCATCGCGGGGCTCCTACGAGCAGTACTTC. Encoded protein: CASSPSRGSYEQYF. The rearrangement joins TRBV18 to TRBJ2-7; D is possibly TRBD2 (6 bases). The CDR3 runs 14 residues. Looked up from germline, CDR1 is KGHSH and CDR2 is LQKENI. Trimming stripped 2 bases from V and 0 bases from J, with 8 bases between.

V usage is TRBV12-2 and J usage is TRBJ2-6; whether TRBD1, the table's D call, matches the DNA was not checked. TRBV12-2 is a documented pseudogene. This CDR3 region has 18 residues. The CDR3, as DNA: TGTGCAAGTCGCTTTGGGGACAGGGACCCCTCTGGGGCCAACGTCCTGACTTTC. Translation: CASRFGDRDPSGANVLTF.

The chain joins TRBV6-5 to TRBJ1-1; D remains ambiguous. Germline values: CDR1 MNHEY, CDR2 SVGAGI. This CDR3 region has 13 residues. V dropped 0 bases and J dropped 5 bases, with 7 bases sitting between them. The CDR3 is CASSYSPVTEAFF. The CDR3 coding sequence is TGTGCCAGCAGTTACTCGCCGGTAACTGAAGCTTTCTTT.

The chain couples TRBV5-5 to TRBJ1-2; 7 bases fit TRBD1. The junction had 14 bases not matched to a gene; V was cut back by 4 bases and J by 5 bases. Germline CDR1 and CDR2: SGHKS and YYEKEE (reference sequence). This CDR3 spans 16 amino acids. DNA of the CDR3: TGTGCCAGCAGCCCCAATTGGGACAGTCAAAAGTATGGCTACACCTTC. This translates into CASSPNWDSQKYGYTF.